One and the same sample provided the 5 T cell receptor beta chains below, sequenced in a study of cytomegalovirus exposure and HLA in healthy donors. Researchers ran the PCR with 60 Vbeta and 13 Jbeta primers. The table came from immunoSEQ multiplex PCR; TCRdb's copy has only in-frame clones and leaves some out. The table records approximately 150,000 clones, 50% to 75% of them present only once. Sequencing was performed on PBMCs. These receptors were taken from a young woman in good health and CMV-seropositive.

CDR3 in DNA: TGTGCCAGCAGCCCCACGCCGGGGGTCGACACTGAAGCTTTCTTT. It yields the protein CASSPTPGVDTEAFF. The chain employs TRBV9 and TRBJ1-1, with a tentative D call TRBD1 (5 bases). The V gene lost 4 bases and the J gene lost 3 bases, with 16 bases spanning the gap. CDR3 length: 15 residues. Per the germline V gene, CDR1 is SGDLS and CDR2 is YYNGEE. The full variable domain, in which reference TRBV9 and TRBJ1-1 provide the parts outside the CDR3, is DSGVTQTPKHLITATGQRVTLRCSPRSGDLSVYWYQQSLDQGLQFLIQYYNGEERAKGNILERFSAQQFPDLHSELNLSSLELGDSALYFCASSPTPGVDTEAFFGQGTRLTVV.

The genes are TRBV5-1 and TRBJ2-7; no reliable D call. The V and J ends lost 0 bases and 0 bases respectively, with 7 bases between them. Germline lookup yields CDR1 SGHRS and CDR2 YFSETQ. This CDR3 has 14 amino acids. The CDR3 DNA sequence: TGCGCCAGCAGCTTGGCCGAAGCCTCCTACGAGCAGTACTTC. Protein: CASSLAEASYEQYF.

The chain couples TRBV9 to TRBJ2-7; 7 bases line up with TRBD2. The CDR3 runs to 12 residues. The germline CDR1 and CDR2 sequences are SGDLS and YYNGEE. V gave up 0 bases and J gave up 10 bases; unmatched junction bases: 4. The DNA of the CDR3 is TGTGCCAGCAGCGTAGACCGGGGGGAACAGTACTTC. Protein product: CASSVDRGEQYF.

The V gene is TRBV10-3, the J gene TRBJ2-5, with 10 bases that match TRBD2. This CDR3 is built from 14 residues. V was clipped by 8 bases and J by 2 bases; unmatched bases: 5. Germline loops: CDR1 ENHRY, CDR2 SYGVKD. CDR3 nucleotides: TGTGCCATCTCTAGCGGGAGAGGACAAGAGACCCAGTACTTC. It translates to CAISSGRGQETQYF.

This rearrangement joins TRBV5-1 to TRBJ2-1, with 7 positions matching TRBD2. The CDR3 consists of 16 residues. V lost 4 bases and J lost 10; bases outside the gene matches: 17. Germline V gives CDR1 SGHRS, CDR2 YFSETQ. The CDR3 DNA sequence: TGCGCCAGCAGCCCGCCCGATCGACTAGCTTGGGGCGAGCAGTTCTTC. Protein: CASSPPDRLAWGEQFF.